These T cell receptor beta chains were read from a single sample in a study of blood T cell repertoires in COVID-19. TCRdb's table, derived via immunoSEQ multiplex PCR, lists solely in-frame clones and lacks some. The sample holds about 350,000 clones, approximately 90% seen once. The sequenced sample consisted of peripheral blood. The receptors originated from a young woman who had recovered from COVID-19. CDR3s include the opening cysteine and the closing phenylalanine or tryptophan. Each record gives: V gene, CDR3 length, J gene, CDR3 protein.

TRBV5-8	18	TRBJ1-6	CASLGPGQLSSYNSPLHF
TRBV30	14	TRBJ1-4	CAWGTITDREKLFF
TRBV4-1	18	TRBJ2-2	CASSQASVGGGNTGELFF
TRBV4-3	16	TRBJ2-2	CASSRGLAYSTGELFF
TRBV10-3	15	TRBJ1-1	CAISDSRTGDTEAFF
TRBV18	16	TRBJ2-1	CASSPPTGGLSNEQFF
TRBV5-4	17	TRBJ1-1	CASSPGGVFGRRTEAFF
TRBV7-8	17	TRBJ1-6	CASSFFDPQGGFSPLHF
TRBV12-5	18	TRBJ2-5	CASGSSQAGPGLGETQYF
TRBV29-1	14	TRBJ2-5	CSVVASLPRETQYF
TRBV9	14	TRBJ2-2	CASSLRSSTGELFF
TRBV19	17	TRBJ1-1	CASSTSSLGGPTAGAFF
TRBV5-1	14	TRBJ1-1	CASSLDGQNTEAFF
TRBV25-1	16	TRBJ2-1	CASSEIAGGPRNEQFF
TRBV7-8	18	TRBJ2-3	CASSLARGLAASTDTQYF
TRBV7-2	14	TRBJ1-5	CASSFDRGGQPQHF
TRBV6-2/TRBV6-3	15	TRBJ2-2	CASSPSDRYTGELFF
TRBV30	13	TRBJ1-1	CAWKRLRGTEAFF
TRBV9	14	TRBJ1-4	CASSVGWQGEKLFF
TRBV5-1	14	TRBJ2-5	CASSLDLGAETQYF
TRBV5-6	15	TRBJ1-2	CASSWDRGPRYGYTF
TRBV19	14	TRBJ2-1	CASSLSGRGDEQFF
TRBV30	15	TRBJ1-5	CAWSVQVRGWQPQHF